Detailed here is one TCR beta chain. Its antigen is unknown. No qualities accompany the bases; no much larger clone lies one base away. This specimen belongs to a study of cytomegalovirus exposure and HLA in healthy donors (dated by TCRdb to about 2017). Describing the broader study: According to an earlier analysis of several hundred of the donors, some 180 million T cells yielded some 110 million unique TCR beta sequences and 276 Gb of sequence data. An early release that covered some 630 HLA-typed donors contained approximately 300 gigabases of sequencing data and about 93 million unique TCR sequences. The genetic ancestry cluster associated with self-reported Caucasian donors included around four fifths of the approximately 430 genotyped donors. The study aimed to test whether cataloging public T cell receptors could reveal signatures of past pathogen exposure. The study profiled the T cell repertoires of about 720 subjects by immunosequencing and related them to cytomegalovirus serostatus. In addition to the first cohort of around 670 subjects, a separate validation cohort of approximately 120 different subjects was used. The study combined high-throughput TCR immunosequencing, statistical association of individual TCRs with disease status, and machine learning to predict cytomegalovirus infection status. A later analysis re-examined previously published TCR beta repertoires from about 670 donors and added high-resolution HLA genotyping to investigate patterns of TCR occurrence. The later analysis used no new phenotypic data to find candidate immune exposures, relying instead on TCR beta sequences and their occurrence across donors. In an earlier analysis of 550 to 700 of the donors, high-throughput TCR beta sequencing was used to judge whether each TCR beta V gene segment behaved as functional or pseudogenic. Donor age, sex, ethnicity and CMV serostatus were collected together with the repertoire data. Genome-wide SNP genotypes for about 60% of the roughly 700 donors were used in a later genetic analysis, which treated that subset as a discovery cohort. Every repertoire in the discovery cohort had been generated on one and the same sequencing platform. HLA typing included class I and class II loci at four-digit resolution. The number of typed donors differed by locus: about 620-640 for A, B, C, DRB1 and DQB1; approximately 520 for DQA1; 606 for DPA1; and roughly 450 for DPB1. Several DR-DQ haplotypes were handled as single units for association and clustering, since linkage in the cohort was strong. Among roughly 370 genotyped donors of the cohort, an average of around 240,000 unique TCR beta nucleotide sequences were sequenced per donor, around a sixth of them non-productive.

Libraries came from the immunoSEQ multiplex PCR assay. The multiplex PCR relied on a mix of 60 forward primers for TCR Vbeta segments and 13 reverse primers for TCR Jbeta segments. A multiplex PCR assay on genomic DNA amplified the CDR3 region of rearranged TCR beta genes. On the Illumina HiSeq System, the amplified TCR beta libraries were sequenced as 87-base-pair reads. The paper's data handling went like this. Across the roughly 600 repertoires, a later analysis counted roughly 77 million unique TCR beta chains, some 11 million of which were shared by at least two donors. To remove PCR and sequencing errors, raw reads were error-corrected and collapsed into unique sequences using a nearest-neighbor algorithm that merged closely related sequences. To assign V, D and J gene segments, CDR3 sequences were aligned to IMGT reference sequences. For a sequence to be retained, a match of at least six nucleotides was required to both a V gene segment and a J gene segment. A rearrangement counted as productive if the CDR3 had no stop codons and remained in frame with V and J, and every other rearrangement counted as non-productive. Following IMGT convention, CDR3 was defined as the stretch from the second conserved V-encoded cysteine to the conserved J-encoded phenylalanine. The earlier analysis of approximately 500 of the donors excluded sequences that lacked an unambiguous match to a single V gene segment. In an earlier analysis of 587 of the donors, a V segment was called functional when productive rearrangements were above 56.7%, and segregating when the standard deviation between donors exceeded 5%. To diagnose cytomegalovirus status from the catalog of TCR beta chain sequences, a statistical classification framework was built. V and J gene assignment, in a later analysis, came from comparing TCR nucleotide sequences with IMGT/GENE-DB human TR gene sequences. The TCRdist pipeline was used in a later analysis to assign CDR3 sequences and most-parsimonious VDJ recombination scenarios. In a later analysis, every TCR beta chain was defined by the combination of its CDR3 amino acid sequence and its V-gene family, and reads without a unique V-gene family were dropped. As a way to deal with suspected cross-contamination and a sequencing artifact, a later analysis dropped 450 to 600 nucleotide sequences that were highly shared and had low generation probability. In a later analysis, a clonal expansion index was calculated for each public chain from normalized within-repertoire ranks of inferred template counts. In a later analysis, generation probabilities were computed using a VDJ recombination model fitted to out-of-frame rearrangements, and the results were checked against IGoR. A later analysis scored TCR-TCR, TCR-HLA and TCR-CMV co-occurrence with hypergeometric tests, applying a repertoire-size bias correction to TCR pairs. False discovery rates were estimated in a later analysis by permuting HLA or CMV assignments 20 times. A later analysis grouped co-occurring TCRs with DBSCAN, adding TCRdist sequence similarity when clustering within HLA-allele-positive subsets. Co-occurrence clustering excluded repertoires with fewer than 30,000 or more than 120,000 public chains, plus five with anomalous nucleotide sharing. TCRdb stores this immuneACCESS table with in-frame sequences only. Part of the clones is absent; in the studies checked, under half of the shortfall reflects unresolved V genes, and no reason is known for the rest. D and trimming come from the DNA, and the V and J calls and clone size come from that table. Within this sample are more than 110,000 clones, with about three quarters of them counted one time only. The ten largest clonotypes hold roughly 4.3% of the sample.

In total, fewer than 750 healthy bone marrow donors made up the cohort. Cohort members were all nominally healthy when sampled, although unrecorded immune exposures were likely present. The donor was CMV seronegative and was included in the group of a few hundred seronegative cohort members. Every donor gave a peripheral blood sample, and the peripheral blood mononuclear cells from that sample were used for TCR beta sequencing. The Qiagen DNeasy Blood Extraction Kit was used to extract genomic DNA from the blood cell samples. What the work shows at the level of the full study, not this receptor alone: In the study, roughly 160 TCR beta chains were listed as associated with cytomegalovirus. Several of the top co-occurrence clusters appeared to be linked to parvovirus B19, influenza, CMV and Epstein-Barr virus, according to a later analysis. Broadly in line with IMGT annotations, most TCR beta V segments showed up in productive rearrangements about 87% or about 30% of the time in an earlier analysis of approximately 600 of the donors. Correlated functional status among segregating V segments might reflect linkage disequilibrium, but an unknown experimental factor could not be ruled out. When HLA alleles, especially DR and DQ, strongly co-occurred, TCR associations were difficult to assign to individual alleles. In vitro tests confirmed that a few of the cytomegalovirus-associated TCR beta chains recognize cytomegalovirus antigens. A later analysis found that TCR association rates varied across HLA loci, with DRB1 alleles showing the most associated TCRs and HLA-C alleles the fewest. Cytomegalovirus status was reported to be diagnosed by the classifier with high specificity and sensitivity in both the original and validation cohorts. Immune exposure information for the cohort was limited to CMV serostatus. The cohort was sequenced for TCR beta chains only, and without alpha or paired-chain data the features that could be detected were limited. A further reported finding was that TCR beta sequences accurately predicted the HLA-A and HLA-B alleles for most subjects in the first cohort. The authors suggested that the approach could potentially be generalized to other disease states and immunological phenotypes. According to a later genetic analysis, donors in an Asian-associated ancestry cluster had fewer N-insertions in productive TCRs than the approximately 700-donor mean. Most TCR sequences were observed very rarely across donors, whereas some public TCRs were present in many individuals. A cluster of highly shared sequence variants was judged likely to represent a technical artifact of the sequencing pipeline. The earlier analysis of approximately 540 of the donors excluded roughly 17 rarely observed V segments, including chromosome 9 orphons, because counts were too low. Some IMGT-functional V segments, including TRBV6-2 and TRBV6-3, could not be told apart with the 87-base-pair reads, so those segments were excluded. In a later genetic analysis, a missense DCLRE1C variant was associated with V-gene and J-gene trimming of TCR beta chains, and the association was replicated in an independent cohort. A later analysis found that HLA-associated TCR beta chains were more clonally expanded and had lower generation probabilities than equally common non-associated chains. Specific HLA alleles were associated with 18,000 or so TCR beta sequences at a false discovery rate of 0.05 in a later analysis. HLA typing was unavailable for some donors at each locus, so association tests used only the typed subset. The presence/absence analyses assumed that sequencing depth was roughly uniform across donors, and that assumption may not be true. Most CMV-associated TCR beta chains appeared to be HLA-restricted in a later analysis, and the HLA associations seemed to be driven largely by CMV exposure.

Measured from the cysteine to the phenylalanine, the CDR3 is 13 residues long. Only CDR3 DNA is held: 39 bases, read in frame from base 1. CDR1 SGHDN and CDR2 FVKESK are derived from the germline V gene. Between the V and J ends, shortened by 4 bases and 8 bases respectively, the junction contains 12 bases. The sequence came from a male donor in good health and CMV-seronegative. The V and J genes are TRBV14 and TRBJ1-5, with no reliable assignment of the D segment. Sample: PBMCs. This receptor carries the CDR3 CASSRDWSKPQHF. The DNA is as follows: TGTGCCAGCAGCCGAGATTGGTCTAAGCCCCAGCATTTT.